The following is a T cell receptor beta chain sequence with its context. Its antigen is as yet unknown. This entry is derived from a study of human T cells and chemical hapten exposure. At the level of the study: Upper-back patch tests with 0.01% DPC were read at 6 days. Patients having alopecia areata, totalis or universalis were mostly female. Findings and limits, study-wide: Expanded TCRs made up significantly more big CDR3 similarity clusters than controls did.

TCRdb re-called the RACE reads through MiXCR, storing one row per CDR3 protein. The sample lists about 110,000 distinct CDR3 sequences; 30% to 35% were seen once. As to time point: patch test 3, about 24 weeks after DPC sensitization. The treatment was: therapeutic diphenylcyclopropenone sensitization with weekly scalp DPC. The drawing of blood occurred before each patch test was applied. The receptor comes from a man aged 35 to 55 with alopecia areata. Some clones in this sample may be carry-over from other donors' samples. The specimen comprised whole blood, sampled in connection with sensitization to the hapten diphenylcyclopropenone (DPC).

CDR3 coding DNA: TGTGCCAGCATCCCCGGGACAGGGATAGACGAGCAGTACTTC. Translated, it gives CASIPGTGIDEQYF. J is TRBJ2-7 and V is TRBV6-2 or TRBV6-3, with 9 bases identical to TRBD1. Germline CDR1 MNHEY, CDR2 SVGEGT. Unmatched junction bases numbered 9, after V lost 7 bases and J lost 5 bases. This CDR3 has 14 residues.